Following are 32 T cell receptor beta chains from one sample sequenced in a study of OX40 agonist ivuxolimab in advanced cancers. Measured with immunoSEQ multiplex PCR; TCRdb has only the in-frame clones, and not every one. The sample lists 70,000 to 95,000 clones; about 86% were seen once. This sample comprised CD4+ or CD8+ T cells sorted from blood, obtained in a trial of the OX40 agonist ivuxolimab. Every receptor here comes from an adult with an advanced solid tumor such as melanoma, head and neck, liver or kidney cancer.

The chain is built from TRBV7-2 and TRBJ2-5; 7 bases are shared with TRBD2. V lost 9 bases, J lost 5 bases, and 6 bases stayed unmatched. Germline CDR1 reads SGHTA; CDR2 reads FQGNSA. This CDR3 comprises 12 residues. CDR3 nucleotides: TGTGCCAGTGGGGGGGTGGACGAGACCCAGTACTTC. This gives the protein CASGGVDETQYF.

This chain joins TRBV27 and TRBJ1-1, with D unclear. This CDR3 is 15 amino acids long. V gave up 10 bases and J gave up 0 bases, with 18 bases separating them. CDR1 MNHEY and CDR2 SMNVEV come from the germline V gene (reference sequence). The CDR3 region is CATTLTAGVNTEAFF. The CDR3 bases are TGTGCCACCACATTAACTGCTGGGGTGAACACTGAAGCTTTCTTT.

J is TRBJ2-3 and V is TRBV28; 9 nucleotides align to TRBD1. J lost 2 bases, V lost 2 bases, and 2 bases had no gene match. This CDR3 has 15 amino acids. From germline, CDR1 is MDHEN and CDR2 SYDVKM. In nucleotides, the CDR3 is TGTGCCAGCAGTTTAGGGACAGGGATCACAGATACGCAGTATTTT. It encodes CASSLGTGITDTQYF.

V gene TRBV5-4 combines with J gene TRBJ1-1; TRBD1 matches at 7 bases. V lost 4 bases and J lost 1; bases outside the gene matches: 7. The CDR3 extends over 15 amino acids. Germline values: CDR1 SGHNT, CDR2 YYREEE (reference sequence). CDR3 loop: CASSPTGTANTEAFF. DNA of the CDR3: TGTGCCAGCAGCCCGACCGGGACAGCGAACACTGAAGCTTTCTTT.

The chain joins TRBV11-3 to TRBJ2-1; 12 positions match TRBD1. Germline loops: CDR1 SGHNT, CDR2 YENEEA. The CDR3 sequence is 16 residues long. V lost 5 bases, J lost 9 bases, and 11 bases stayed unmatched. For the CDR3, the DNA is TGTGCCAGCAGCACCAATGCGGGACAGGGGGCCAGTGAGCAGTTCTTC. Protein product: CASSTNAGQGASEQFF.

This clone was counted between two and nine times. The chain couples TRBV7-2 to TRBJ1-1; D remains ambiguous. Germline-derived CDR1 and CDR2 are SGHTA and FQGNSA. Trimming stripped 5 bases from V and 5 bases from J, with 15 bases between. The CDR3 runs 14 residues. The CDR3 protein is CASSPGPLTTEAFF. The DNA for the CDR3 is TGTGCCAGCAGCCCAGGTCCCCTGACGACTGAAGCTTTCTTT.

The chain has TRBV10-1 and TRBJ2-3; 8 bases fit TRBD1. This CDR3 region has 14 residues. CDR1 is WNHNN and CDR2 is SYGVQD in the germline V gene (reference sequence). V lost 11 bases and J lost 5; bases outside the gene matches: 12. The chain's CDR3 is CAGPGGLPRDTQYF. The CDR3 DNA is TGCGCCGGACCAGGGGGCCTCCCCCGAGATACGCAGTATTTT.

The chain carries TRBV2 and TRBJ2-3; D is unresolved. This CDR3 comprises 13 residues. Germline lookup yields CDR1 SNHLY and CDR2 FYNNEI. Trimming pared 4 bases from V and 3 bases from J, leaving 8 bases between. The CDR3 region has the DNA TGTGCCAGCAGTGTAACCAGGACAGATACGCAGTATTTT. Translated: CASSVTRTDTQYF.

The count of this clone is one. The gene calls are TRBV28 and TRBJ1-1; D is unclear. Germline V gene lookup returns CDR1 MDHEN and CDR2 SYDVKM. The CDR3 has 14 residues. V dropped 6 bases and J dropped 1 base, with 12 bases sitting between them. CDR3 nucleotides: TGTGCCAGCAGCTCCCATCCGAGGAACACTGAAGCTTTCTTT. Translation: CASSSHPRNTEAFF. The full variable domain, with the rest looked up from reference TRBV28 and TRBJ1-1, is DVKVTQSSRYLVKRTGEKVFLECVQDMDHENMFWYRQDPGLGLRLIYFSYDVKMKEKGDIPEGYSVSREKKERFSLILESASTNQTSMYLCASSSHPRNTEAFFGQGTRLTVV.

V and J are TRBV5-4 and TRBJ1-3; no reliable D call. Per the germline V gene, CDR1 is SGHNT and CDR2 is YYREEE (reference sequence). The CDR3 length is 17 residues. Trimming cost V 0 bases and J 4 bases, with 17 bases left between them. Written as DNA, the CDR3 is TGTGCCAGCAGCTTGGCCGGCAGGTCAGGTGGGGGAAACACCATATATTTT. It codes for CASSLAGRSGGGNTIYF.

The chain employs TRBV7-9 and TRBJ1-4; no reliable D call. The CDR3 spans 13 residues. Per germline, CDR1 SEHNR and CDR2 FQNEAQ (reference sequence). Trimming took 0 bases from V and 8 from J, leaving 7 bases between them. The chain's CDR3 is CASSLAGREKLFF. As DNA, the CDR3 is TGTGCCAGCAGCTTAGCGGGCAGGGAAAAACTGTTTTTT. Full variable domain (rest looked up from reference TRBV7-9 and TRBJ1-4): DTGVSQNPRHKITKRGQNVTFRCDPISEHNRLYWYRQTLGQGPEFLTYFQNEAQLEKSRLLSDRFSAERPKGSFSTLEIQRTEQGDSAMYLCASSLAGREKLFFGSGTQLSVL.

The V gene is TRBV15, the J gene TRBJ1-1; 9 nucleotides agree with TRBD1. The germline CDR1 and CDR2 sequences are LNHNV and YYDKDF (reference sequence). With 3 bases clipped from V and 4 bases from J, the junction kept 6 bases outside the gene matches. This CDR3 is 15 amino acids long. The CDR3 loop reads CATSSGQGSITEAFF. CDR3 DNA sequence: TGTGCCACCAGCAGTGGACAGGGGAGTATCACTGAAGCTTTCTTT.

This clone was counted a single time. This chain joins TRBV28 and TRBJ1-2; tentatively, D is TRBD1 (6 bases). CDR1 is MDHEN and CDR2 is SYDVKM in the germline V gene. The CDR3 runs to 15 residues. V lost 3 bases to trimming and J lost 2 bases, with 13 bases between them. CDR3 nucleotide sequence: TGTGCCAGCAGTTTCCGACAGGTGACAAACTATGGCTACACCTTC. Protein product: CASSFRQVTNYGYTF.

The chain employs TRBV5-1 and TRBJ2-5; 8 bases map to TRBD1. The junction had 4 bases not matched to a gene; V was cut back by 4 bases and J by 2 bases. The germline V gene encodes CDR1 SGHRS and CDR2 YFSETQ. The CDR3 contains 14 residues. The CDR3 loop is CASSPGGWQETQYF. CDR3 sequence (DNA): TGCGCCAGCAGCCCAGGGGGCTGGCAAGAGACCCAGTACTTC.

V is TRBV28 and J is TRBJ2-7; 8 bases match TRBD2. Germline values: CDR1 MDHEN, CDR2 SYDVKM. The CDR3 is 17 residues long. The trim removed 10 bases at V and 0 bases at J, leaving 17 bases unmatched. DNA for the CDR3: TGTGCCACCGGAGGGCGGAGGGTAGCGGGGTTCTCCTACGAGCAGTACTTC. This codes for CATGGRRVAGFSYEQYF.

The chain links TRBV7-9 to TRBJ2-3; D is possibly TRBD2 (5 bases). V was clipped by 1 base and J by 5 bases, with 10 bases between them. The length of the CDR3 is 14 residues. Germline CDR1 SEHNR, CDR2 FQNEAQ (reference sequence). CDR3 sequence (DNA): TGTGCCAGCAGCTTAGGACTTCGGGGAGATACGCAGTATTTT. It encodes CASSLGLRGDTQYF.

The genes are TRBV4-3 and TRBJ2-7; D perhaps matches TRBD2 (5 bases). The CDR3 extends over 19 amino acids. Germline CDR1 is LGHNA and CDR2 is YSLEER. Trimming pared 3 bases from V and 2 bases from J, leaving 26 bases between. The CDR3 DNA sequence: TGCGCCAGCAGCCATCGCTGGATCGACAAGGCCATCGGGACCTACGAGCAGTACTTC. It codes for CASSHRWIDKAIGTYEQYF.

The chain's CDR3 is CASSLVPTGELFF. The DNA for the CDR3 is TGCGCCAGCAGCTTGGTTCCTACCGGGGAGCTGTTTTTT. J is TRBJ2-2 and V is TRBV5-1; D uncertain. The CDR3 is made up of 13 amino acids. V lost 0 bases and J lost 5, with 5 bases in between. Germline loops: CDR1 SGHRS, CDR2 YFSETQ. Full variable domain (missing parts from reference TRBV5-1 and TRBJ2-2): KAGVTQTPRYLIKTRGQQVTLSCSPISGHRSVSWYQQTPGQGLQFLFEYFSETQRNKGNFPGRFSGRQFSNSRSEMNVSTLELGDSALYLCASSLVPTGELFFGEGSRLTVL.

This sequence joins TRBV7-2 and TRBJ2-1; no firm D call. V was trimmed by 4 bases and J by 0 bases, leaving 10 bases between them. The germline V gene has CDR1 SGHTA and CDR2 FQGNSA. The CDR3 has 15 residues. DNA for the CDR3: TGTGCCAGCAGCTCTACAGCGAGCTCCTACAATGAGCAGTTCTTC. Amino acids: CASSSTASSYNEQFF.

The V and J genes are TRBV7-8 and TRBJ2-7; D might be TRBD2 (5 bases). Germline CDR1 and CDR2: SGHVS and FQNEAQ. The CDR3 is 13 amino acids. V was trimmed by 5 bases and J by 6 bases, leaving 14 bases between them. The CDR3 is CASSPEGLREQYF. The DNA of the CDR3 is TGTGCCAGCAGCCCCGAGGGCCTGCGCGAGCAGTACTTC.

This clone showed up just once. The V call is TRBV28, the J call TRBJ1-3; D remains ambiguous. Looked up from germline, CDR1 is MDHEN and CDR2 is SYDVKM. The length of the CDR3 is 11 residues. The V end lost 9 bases, the J end lost 6 bases, and 9 bases lay between the germline ends. The CDR3 coding sequence is TGTGCCAGTTCGCCTGCAAACACCATATATTTT. This translates into CASSPANTIYF. Together with reference TRBV28 and TRBJ1-3, the CDR3 gives the full variable domain: DVKVTQSSRYLVKRTGEKVFLECVQDMDHENMFWYRQDPGLGLRLIYFSYDVKMKEKGDIPEGYSVSREKKERFSLILESASTNQTSMYLCASSPANTIYFGEGSWLTVV.

The rearrangement links TRBV2 to TRBJ1-2; 9 nucleotides line up with TRBD1. The CDR3 spans 12 residues. Unmatched junction bases numbered 3, after V lost 7 bases and J lost 6 bases. CDR1 SNHLY and CDR2 FYNNEI come from the germline V gene. The CDR3 reads CASTRDRDGYTF. The CDR3, as DNA: TGTGCCAGCACCCGGGACAGGGATGGCTACACCTTC.

This clone showed up just a few times. V gene TRBV19 combines with J gene TRBJ1-2; 8 bases line up with TRBD1. Germline-derived CDR1 and CDR2 are LNHDA and SQIVND (reference sequence). Losses at the gene ends were 3 bases for V and 3 bases for J; bases not matched to a gene: 3. The CDR3 totals 14 residues. The CDR3 reads CASSIQGADYGYTF. The DNA of the CDR3 is TGTGCCAGTAGTATCCAGGGGGCCGACTATGGCTACACCTTC.

The chain combines TRBV9 with TRBJ1-6, with no clear D. CDR1 and CDR2 (germline): SGDLS, YYNGEE. The V end was cut by 0 bases, the J end by 11 bases, with 15 bases between. The CDR3 spans 15 residues. This CDR3 is CASSVGPGPPPPLHF. The DNA for the CDR3 is TGTGCCAGCAGCGTAGGCCCGGGTCCTCCTCCACCCCTCCACTTT.

The J gene is TRBJ2-7, the V gene TRBV4-3; D is ambiguous. Germline V gene lookup returns CDR1 LGHNA and CDR2 YSLEER. V lost 0 bases to trimming and J lost 6 bases, with 12 bases between them. The CDR3 length is 14 residues. The CDR3, as DNA: TGCGCCAGCAGCCAAGAGGTGGGGTGGGGCGAGCAGTACTTC. Amino acids: CASSQEVGWGEQYF.

The V gene is TRBV7-3, the J gene TRBJ2-5; TRBD2 might be the D (6 bases). CDR1 and CDR2 from the germline V gene are SGHTA and FQGTGA. CDR3 length: 14 residues. Trimming stripped 5 bases from V and 4 bases from J, with 14 bases between. The CDR3 DNA reads TGTGCCAGCAGCCTGGGACTGGGGGGAGAGACCCAGTACTTC. Translating gives CASSLGLGGETQYF.

This clone was recorded once. The V call is TRBV15, the J call TRBJ2-7; TRBD1 or TRBD2 may be the D gene (5 bases each). Germline V CDR1 and CDR2: LNHNV, YYDKDF (reference sequence). Trimming took off 5 bases at V and 0 bases at J, with 11 bases between the two ends. There are 14 residues in the CDR3. CDR3 residues: CATSFGTSSYEQYF. The CDR3 DNA follows: TGTGCCACCAGCTTCGGGACCAGCTCCTACGAGCAGTACTTC.

Here the CDR3 reads CASSQDTIIPGELFF. The CDR3 DNA follows: TGTGCCAGCAGCCAAGATACGATTATACCAGGGGAGCTGTTTTTT. The chain uses TRBV4-2 and TRBJ2-2; D is ambiguous. The CDR3 is 15 residues long. CDR1 and CDR2 (germline): LGHNA, YNFKEQ. V lost 0 bases and J lost 8, with 13 bases in between.

This clone was detected only once. This chain joins TRBV28 and TRBJ2-1; 7 bases fit TRBD2. Trimming removed 6 bases from V and 8 bases from J; junction bases left unmatched: 4. Germline CDR1 MDHEN, CDR2 SYDVKM. The CDR3 runs 12 residues. DNA for the CDR3: TGTGCCAGCAGCCTGGCGGGGGATGAGCAGTTCTTC. It yields the protein CASSLAGDEQFF.

The chain is built from TRBV21-1 and TRBJ1-2. TRBV21-1 is a listed pseudogene. The CDR3 is 17 residues long. CDR3 bases: TGTGCCAGCAGCAAATTCCCCCCTAAAACATCTAACTATGGCTACACCTTC. Translated, it gives CASSKFPPKTSNYGYTF.

The V call is TRBV27, the J call TRBJ2-4, with a tentative D call TRBD2 (5 bases). Germline-derived CDR1 and CDR2 are MNHEY and SMNVEV (reference sequence). V lost 2 bases to trimming and J lost 9 bases, with 11 bases between them. This CDR3 contains 13 residues. The CDR3 protein is CASSLNLRGIQYF. CDR3 in DNA: TGTGCCAGCAGTTTAAATCTACGGGGCATTCAGTACTTC.

This sequence joins TRBV15 and TRBJ1-2; 7 positions agree with TRBD1. Unmatched junction bases numbered 1, after V lost 0 bases and J lost 6 bases. Per germline, CDR1 LNHNV and CDR2 YYDKDF (reference sequence). The CDR3 is 13 residues long. CDR3 coding DNA: TGTGCCACCAGCAGAGAACAGGGGAATGGCTACACCTTC. Encoded protein: CATSREQGNGYTF.